This paragraph covers one TCR beta chain sequence. Its antigen is not identified. TCRdb's table, derived via immunoSEQ multiplex PCR, lists solely in-frame clones and lacks some. The sample records fewer than 20,000 clones, approximately 92% being singletons. The sample comes from a study of PD-1 blockade in classical Hodgkin lymphoma. The CDR3 sequence is 15 residues long. Trimming pared 3 bases from V and 4 bases from J, leaving 13 bases between. Germline-derived CDR1 and CDR2 are MDHEN and SYDVKM. Regarding the study as a whole: In newly diagnosed patients, baseline TCR diversity was reportedly below that of healthy donors. Possibly reflecting disease activity or prior therapy, repertoire differences have causes that remain undefined.

As for time point: newly diagnosed, previously untreated cHL patient sample. Magnetic negative selection of thawed PBMCs was the method by which CD4+ T cells were purified. Serving as comparison were PBMCs from newly diagnosed, untreated classical Hodgkin lymphoma, which were sequenced alongside the relapsed/refractory trial patients. The sequenced sample consisted of CD4+ T cells from blood. This receptor was obtained from a human donor with classical Hodgkin lymphoma. The V call is TRBV28, the J call TRBJ1-5; D gene ambiguous. The CDR3 loop is CASSLARNPNQPQHF. The CDR3 DNA follows: TGTGCCAGCAGTTTGGCAAGAAACCCAAATCAGCCCCAGCATTTT.